The entry that follows covers one T cell receptor beta chain sequence. Its antigen is unidentified. This record comes from a study of cytomegalovirus exposure and HLA in healthy donors. V was pared by 3 bases and J by 8 bases, with 6 bases of the junction left unmatched. This CDR3 is built from 15 residues. Germline CDR1 reads MDHEN; CDR2 reads SYDVKM. Notes on the study in general: Segments of the TCR beta V type were, in most cases, productive about 90% or about 30% of the time in an earlier analysis. According to reports, the classifier identified cytomegalovirus status with high specificity and sensitivity. Looking again later, the authors saw that most CMV-associated TCR beta chains seemed HLA-restricted. Because they were indistinguishable, some V segments, including TRBV6-2 and TRBV6-3, were excluded.

Both 60 Vbeta primers and 13 Jbeta primers went into the PCR. The repertoire was sequenced with immunoSEQ multiplex PCR; TCRdb's copy has only in-frame clones and lacks some. The sample yields fewer than 150,000 clones, around 80% seen once. Sequencing used PBMCs. V gene TRBV28 combines with J gene TRBJ2-1, with 11 bases matching TRBD2. The sequence was collected from a man between 50 and 59 years old in good health and CMV-seronegative. CDR3: CASSFRLAGLDEQFF. The CDR3 bases are TGTGCCAGCAGTTTCAGACTAGCGGGACTGGATGAGCAGTTCTTC.